The rows below give T cell receptor beta chains drawn from one sample of a study of control samples from healthy donors and cancer patients. Generated by immunoSEQ multiplex PCR, the TCRdb table keeps only in-frame clones and is missing some. The table has 75,000 to 90,000 clones, about nine tenths seen once. The specimen was PBMCs. Every receptor here comes from a woman aged 45-65 years with colorectal cancer. The CDR3 runs from the conserved cysteine through the conserved F or W. D genes are given only for firm matches. Clone size is given for some rows only: seen once, a few or many times, or a class if the clone is expanded.

clone_size: NA
j_call: TRBJ1-1
v_call: TRBV28
d_call: TRBD1
cdr3_nt: TGTGCCAGCAGTACCCCAACAGGGGCGGGTACTGAAGCTTTCTTT
cdr3_aa: CASSTPTGAGTEAFF

clone_size: NA
j_call: TRBJ2-2
v_call: TRBV6-4
d_call: NA
cdr3_nt: TGTGCCAGCACCGATACTAGTGGCACCGGGGAGCTGTTTTTT
cdr3_aa: CASTDTSGTGELFF

clone_size: NA
j_call: TRBJ2-5
v_call: TRBV7-9
d_call: TRBD2
cdr3_nt: TGTGCCAGCAGCTTTCGTCGCGGGGGGGAGGAGACCCAGTACTTC
cdr3_aa: CASSFRRGGEETQYF

clone_size: NA
j_call: TRBJ1-4
v_call: TRBV5-1
d_call: NA
cdr3_nt: TGCGCCAGCAGCTTGGGTATGTCGGGGGAAAAACTGTTTTTT
cdr3_aa: CASSLGMSGEKLFF

clone_size: NA
j_call: TRBJ2-2
v_call: TRBV19
d_call: NA
cdr3_nt: TGTGCCAGTCAAGGGGTCTGGGGCACCGGGGAGCTGTTTTTT
cdr3_aa: CASQGVWGTGELFF

clone_size: NA
j_call: TRBJ1-2
v_call: TRBV6-5
d_call: TRBD1
cdr3_nt: TGTGCCAGCGGGACAGGGGGCGCGGGCTATGGCTACACCTTC
cdr3_aa: CASGTGGAGYGYTF

clone_size: NA
j_call: TRBJ2-5
v_call: TRBV6-1
d_call: NA
cdr3_nt: TGTGCCAGCAGTTCACTCCAAGAGACCCAGTACTTC
cdr3_aa: CASSSLQETQYF

clone_size: NA
j_call: TRBJ2-3
v_call: TRBV20-1
d_call: NA
cdr3_nt: TGCAGTGCTAGTGGGTGGGGTGCGTCTTTCACAGATACGCAGTATTTT
cdr3_aa: CSASGWGASFTDTQYF

clone_size: NA
j_call: TRBJ2-2
v_call: TRBV7-8
d_call: NA
cdr3_nt: TGTGCCAGTTCATTCCCCCCCTCCCAGAACACCGGGGAGCTGTTTTTT
cdr3_aa: CASSFPPSQNTGELFF

clone_size: NA
j_call: TRBJ2-2
v_call: TRBV10-2
d_call: NA
cdr3_nt: TGCGCCAGCAGTGAGACTTCAGGGAGATACACCGGGGAGCTGTTTTTT
cdr3_aa: CASSETSGRYTGELFF

clone_size: NA
j_call: TRBJ2-1
v_call: TRBV7-2
d_call: TRBD2
cdr3_nt: TGTGCCAGCAGCTCCTGGGCTAGCGGTTACAATGAGCAGTTCTTC
cdr3_aa: CASSSWASGYNEQFF

clone_size: NA
j_call: TRBJ2-3
v_call: TRBV5-1
d_call: NA
cdr3_nt: TGCGCCAGCGGTCCACTAGCCTTCAGCACAGATACGCAGTATTTT
cdr3_aa: CASGPLAFSTDTQYF

clone_size: NA
j_call: TRBJ2-6
v_call: TRBV19
d_call: NA
cdr3_nt: TGTGCCAGCAGGGAGGAGTCTGGGGCCAACGTCCTGACTTTC
cdr3_aa: CASREESGANVLTF

clone_size: NA
j_call: TRBJ1-2
v_call: TRBV2
d_call: TRBD1
cdr3_nt: TGTGCCAGCAGTACCGGGACAGGGAAAGGTGGCTACACCTTC
cdr3_aa: CASSTGTGKGGYTF

clone_size: NA
j_call: TRBJ2-2
v_call: TRBV5-5
d_call: NA
cdr3_nt: TGTGCCAGCAGCTTGGTAGGCAGGGGGAACACCGGGGAGCTGTTTTTT
cdr3_aa: CASSLVGRGNTGELFF

clone_size: NA
j_call: TRBJ2-2
v_call: TRBV5-4
d_call: NA
cdr3_nt: TGTGCCAGCAGCTTGAAGAGCACCGGGGAGCTGTTTTTT
cdr3_aa: CASSLKSTGELFF

clone_size: NA
j_call: TRBJ2-2
v_call: TRBV5-1
d_call: NA
cdr3_nt: TGCGCCAGCAGCCTTATCCCCCAGGCCGGGACCGGGGAGCTGTTTTTT
cdr3_aa: CASSLIPQAGTGELFF

clone_size: NA
j_call: TRBJ1-3
v_call: TRBV7-9
d_call: TRBD1
cdr3_nt: TGTGCCAGCAGCTTCACAGGGGTGGGAAACACCATATATTTT
cdr3_aa: CASSFTGVGNTIYF

clone_size: NA
j_call: TRBJ2-3
v_call: TRBV21-1
d_call: NA
cdr3_nt: TGTGCCAGCAGCAAAGGGTCAGCGGGGGGGCCAGACGATACGCAGTATTTT
cdr3_aa: CASSKGSAGGPDDTQYF

clone_size: once
j_call: TRBJ1-5
v_call: TRBV19
d_call: NA
cdr3_nt: TGTGCCAGTAGTTTGCATAGCAATCAGCCCCAGCATTTT
cdr3_aa: CASSLHSNQPQHF

clone_size: NA
j_call: TRBJ1-1
v_call: TRBV6-5
d_call: NA
cdr3_nt: TGTGCCAGCAGTATCGGACAGTCGAACACTGAAGCTTTCTTT
cdr3_aa: CASSIGQSNTEAFF

clone_size: NA
j_call: TRBJ1-2
v_call: TRBV14
d_call: NA
cdr3_nt: TGTGTCAGCAGCTTTGACAGAAACTATGGCTACACCTTC
cdr3_aa: CVSSFDRNYGYTF

clone_size: NA
j_call: TRBJ1-2
v_call: TRBV7-9
d_call: NA
cdr3_nt: TGTGCCAGCAGCTCGACAGCGCTCAGCTATGGCTACACCTTC
cdr3_aa: CASSSTALSYGYTF

clone_size: NA
j_call: TRBJ1-6
v_call: TRBV7-9
d_call: NA
cdr3_nt: TGTGCCAGCAGCTTTACCGGGGGGTCACCCCTCCACTTT
cdr3_aa: CASSFTGGSPLHF

clone_size: NA
j_call: TRBJ2-2
v_call: TRBV6-1
d_call: TRBD1
cdr3_nt: TGTGCCAGCAGTGCGAACCACGGGACAGGACTTTATAGCACCGGGGAGCTGTTTTTT
cdr3_aa: CASSANHGTGLYSTGELFF

clone_size: NA
j_call: TRBJ1-1
v_call: TRBV11-3
d_call: NA
cdr3_nt: TGTGCCAGCAGCCAAGGCGTGGGCACTGAAGCTTTCTTT
cdr3_aa: CASSQGVGTEAFF

clone_size: NA
j_call: TRBJ1-1
v_call: TRBV2
d_call: NA
cdr3_nt: TGTGCCAGCAGGCTTAACACTGAAGCTTTCTTT
cdr3_aa: CASRLNTEAFF

clone_size: NA
j_call: TRBJ2-6
v_call: TRBV10-2
d_call: TRBD2
cdr3_nt: TGCGCCAGCAGTGGCGGACTAGCGGGGGGCTTCTCTGGGGCCAACGTCCTGACTTTC
cdr3_aa: CASSGGLAGGFSGANVLTF

clone_size: NA
j_call: TRBJ2-1
v_call: TRBV3-1/TRBV3-2
d_call: TRBD2
cdr3_nt: TGTGCCAGCACGAAACGGGGGGGCTTCGACAATGAGCAGTTCTTC
cdr3_aa: CASTKRGGFDNEQFF

clone_size: NA
j_call: TRBJ1-6
v_call: TRBV14
d_call: NA
cdr3_nt: TGTGCCAGCAGCCAAGATGGGGCCCGGACCTCACCCCTCCACTTT
cdr3_aa: CASSQDGARTSPLHF

clone_size: NA
j_call: TRBJ2-5
v_call: TRBV12-3/TRBV12-4
d_call: NA
cdr3_nt: TGTGCCAGCAGCGTGCGTCAAGAGACCCAGTACTTC
cdr3_aa: CASSVRQETQYF